The source of this TCR beta chain is a study of control samples from healthy donors and cancer patients. Some clones are missing from TCRdb's copy, which holds only in-frame ones; the method was immunoSEQ multiplex PCR. The sample has roughly 150,000 clones, 85% to 95% seen once. With 2 bases removed from V and 4 bases from J, the gap between germline ends came to 9 bases. The germline V gene has CDR1 SGHDT and CDR2 YYEEEE. CDR3 size: 13 residues. The rearrangement uses TRBV5-6 and TRBJ1-2; no firm D call. This receptor was identified in a man in his fifties or sixties in good health. The sequencing sample was made of blood. Written as DNA, the CDR3 is TGTGCCAGCAGCTTAACCGGGGTCTATGGCTACACCTTC. As protein: CASSLTGVYGYTF. The whole variable domain, filled in from reference TRBV5-6 and TRBJ1-2, reads DAGVTQSPTHLIKTRGQQVTLRCSPKSGHDTVSWYQQALGQGPQFIFQYYEEEERQRGNFPDRFSGHQFPNYSSELNVNALLLGDSALYLCASSLTGVYGYTFGSGTRLTVV.